The 20 T cell receptor beta chains below all came from one sample that was sequenced in a study of T cells in Graves' hyperthyroidism and ophthalmopathy. Amplification of TCR beta CDR3 regions was performed using RNA transcripts as template. Researchers ran a first-round RT-PCR on the TCR CDR3 using the HTBI primer set. TCRdb called the multiplex PCR reads again in MiXCR, with one record for every CDR3 protein. The data contain under 550,000 distinct CDR3 sequences, approximately 13% of them singletons. What was sequenced was blood. The receptors derive from a woman aged 18 to 35 with Graves' hyperthyroidism.

This clonotype was counted ten times or more. The chain combines TRBV28 with TRBJ1-1, with 11 bases matching TRBD1. Trimming at V came to 5 bases and at J to 7 bases, leaving 9 bases not matched to a gene. Germline V CDR1 and CDR2: MDHEN, SYDVKM. CDR3 length: 15 amino acids. CDR3 protein: CASSAPDRGHVEAFF. The CDR3 DNA sequence: TGTGCCAGCAGTGCCCCGGACAGGGGGCATGTTGAAGCTTTCTTT.

This clonotype appeared many times. V gene TRBV20-1 combines with J gene TRBJ1-2, with D uncertain. Germline-derived CDR1 and CDR2 are DFQATT and SNEGSKA (reference sequence). The CDR3 has 16 residues. Trimming took off 1 base at V and 2 bases at J, with 17 bases between the two ends. CDR3 nucleotide sequence: TGCAGTGCTAGAGCCCTGCCCGGCCAGGTGAACTATGGCTACACCTTC. Translated: CSARALPGQVNYGYTF.

The genes are TRBV10-3 and TRBJ1-1; D remains unclear. CDR3 size: 15 residues. CDR1 is ENHRY and CDR2 is SYGVKD in the germline V gene. Trimming stripped 0 bases from V and 1 base from J, with 9 bases between. CDR3 sequence (DNA): TGTGCCATCAGTGAGTCGATCGTGACGAACACTGAAGCTTTCTTT. It yields the protein CAISESIVTNTEAFF.

Ten or more counts support this clonotype. The chain recombines TRBV6-1 with TRBJ2-1, with 12 bases aligning to TRBD1. There are 15 residues in the CDR3. Trimming cost V 4 bases and J 6 bases; bases outside gene matches: 4. Per germline, CDR1 MNHNS and CDR2 SASEGT. The DNA for the CDR3 is TGTGCCAGCAGTGGCCGGGACAGGGGGCTCAATGAGCAGTTCTTC. As protein: CASSGRDRGLNEQFF.

This clonotype was detected many times. The chain is built from TRBV28 and TRBJ1-5; D not resolved. Trimming cost V 3 bases and J 5 bases, with 2 bases left between them. CDR1 and CDR2 from the germline V gene are MDHEN and SYDVKM. The CDR3 has 11 amino acids. In nucleotides, the CDR3 is TGTGCCAGCAGTTTTCATCAGCCCCAGCATTTT. The encoded protein is CASSFHQPQHF.

This clonotype occurred many times. V usage is TRBV7-9 and J usage is TRBJ2-7, with 8 bases aligning to TRBD1. This CDR3 spans 17 amino acids. The V gene's germline CDR1 is SEHNR and CDR2 FQNEAQ (reference sequence). J was trimmed by 1 base and V by 5 bases; bases with no gene match: 13. The CDR3 protein is CASSPLQGVVPSYEQYF. The CDR3 DNA follows: TGTGCCAGCAGCCCATTACAGGGGGTGGTGCCTTCCTACGAGCAGTACTTC.

There are many counts of this clonotype. The chain couples TRBV12-3 or TRBV12-4 to TRBJ2-1, with 15 positions matching TRBD2. J was trimmed by 0 bases and V by 7 bases; bases with no gene match: 10. CDR3 size: 19 residues. CDR3 sequence: CASIAPGLAGGRSYNEQFF. The CDR3 nucleotides read TGTGCCAGCATCGCCCCGGGACTAGCGGGAGGACGCTCCTACAATGAGCAGTTCTTC.

This clonotype was counted at least ten times. This sequence joins TRBV5-6 and TRBJ2-2; 7 bases map to TRBD2. CDR3 size: 16 residues. Germline V gene data show CDR1 as SGHDT and CDR2 as YYEEEE. J lost 3 bases, V lost 6 bases, and 11 bases had no gene match. This CDR3 is CASTVGYAGDTGELFF. The CDR3 DNA follows: TGTGCCAGCACCGTCGGCTACGCGGGGGACACCGGGGAGCTGTTTTTT.

There are many counts of this clonotype. This chain connects TRBV28 to TRBJ2-5; TRBD1 matches at 9 bases. V lost 6 bases to trimming and J lost 11 bases; unmatched junction nucleotides: 4. CDR3 length: 11 residues. In germline, CDR1 is MDHEN, CDR2 SYDVKM. CDR3 sequence: CASSLGQGQYF. As DNA, the CDR3 is TGTGCCAGCAGCCTGGGACAGGGACAGTACTTC.

A word on this clonotype: This may arise from a read error, as a much more abundant clone is one base away. This chain uses TRBV11-2 with TRBJ1-2; 7 nucleotides align to TRBD1. With 4 bases clipped from V and 8 bases from J, the junction kept 13 bases outside the gene matches. CDR3 size: 15 residues. Germline CDR1 reads SGHAT; CDR2 reads FQNNGV. The CDR3 sequence is CASSSHQGQISGYTF. The CDR3 bases are TGTGCCAGCAGCTCGCATCAGGGACAGATATCCGGCTACACCTTC.

This chain uses TRBV7-2 with TRBJ1-5; D not certain. In germline, CDR1 is SGHTA, CDR2 FQGNSA. The CDR3 is 12 residues long. Deletions cut 2 bases from V and 3 bases from J, with 2 bases between. DNA for the CDR3: TGTGCCAGCAGCTTATTCAATCAGCCCCAGCATTTT. Residues: CASSLFNQPQHF.

CDR3 coding DNA: TGTGCCAGCAGTTACTCGAAGGGACTAGCTTACGAGCAGTACTTC. It yields the protein CASSYSKGLAYEQYF. V gene TRBV6-2 or TRBV6-3 combines with J gene TRBJ2-7; 9 bases match TRBD2. The germline gives CDR1 MNHEY, CDR2 SVGEGT. This CDR3 is 15 amino acids long. With V trimmed by 0 bases and J by 4 bases, 4 bases remained unmatched.

In its sample, this clonotype was seen many times. This chain joins TRBV3-1 and TRBJ1-6; 10 bases map to TRBD1. This CDR3 comprises 15 residues. Germline V CDR1 and CDR2: LGHDT, YNNKEL (reference sequence). V lost 4 bases, J lost 8 bases, and 5 bases stayed unmatched. CDR3: CASSPQTGGDSPLHF. CDR3 nucleotides: TGTGCCAGCAGCCCGCAGACAGGGGGCGATTCACCCCTCCACTTT.

This clonotype was found a few times. The rearrangement uses TRBV4-1 and TRBJ1-2, with unresolved D. The V end lost 1 base, the J end lost 8 bases, and 11 bases lay between the germline ends. This CDR3 comprises 13 residues. Germline V CDR1 and CDR2: MGHRA, YSYEKL. This CDR3 is CASSQGARPGYTF. DNA for the CDR3: TGCGCCAGCAGCCAAGGGGCCCGGCCCGGCTACACCTTC.

The sample holds many counts of this clonotype. The rearrangement uses TRBV29-1 and TRBJ2-7; 11 nucleotides align to TRBD2. The CDR3 has 16 amino acids. Germline values: CDR1 SQVTM, CDR2 ANQGSEA. The ends lost 0 bases at V and 7 bases at J; junction bases unmatched: 11. CDR3 loop: CSVEEGRTSGSDEQYF. The CDR3 DNA reads as TGCAGCGTTGAAGAAGGAAGGACTAGCGGGTCGGATGAGCAGTACTTC.

The rearrangement links TRBV27 to TRBJ2-2; TRBD1 matches 8 bases. Germline assignment: CDR1 MNHEY and CDR2 SMNVEV (reference sequence). There are 18 residues in the CDR3. After removal of 1 base from V and 2 bases from J, the junction contained 9 bases not matched to a gene. The CDR3 loop reads CASSLLDRALENTGELFF. The DNA for the CDR3 is TGTGCCAGCAGTTTATTGGACAGGGCTTTGGAAAACACCGGGGAGCTGTTTTTT.

This clonotype appeared many times. V gene TRBV2 combines with J gene TRBJ1-1; perhaps TRBD1 as D (6 bases). The V end was cut by 4 bases, the J end by 3 bases, with 9 bases between. The CDR3 sequence is 13 residues long. Per germline, CDR1 SNHLY and CDR2 FYNNEI. CDR3 nucleotide sequence: TGTGCCAGCAGTGTTGGGGGGCACACTGAAGCTTTCTTT. Amino acid sequence: CASSVGGHTEAFF.

This clonotype was seen a handful of times. V gene TRBV4-1 combines with J gene TRBJ1-3; the D gene is possibly TRBD1 (5 bases). This CDR3 has 17 amino acids. V lost 3 bases to trimming and J lost 0 bases, with 15 bases between them. CDR1 and CDR2 from the germline V gene are MGHRA and YSYEKL. Written as DNA, the CDR3 is TGCGCCAGCAGCCAGACCTGGAACAGGAACTCTGGAAACACCATATATTTT. Amino acid sequence: CASSQTWNRNSGNTIYF.

Points on this clonotype: A much bigger clone sits one base away, suggesting this may be a read error. The J gene is TRBJ2-2, the V gene TRBV5-6; tentatively, D is TRBD1 (6 bases). In germline, CDR1 is SGHDT, CDR2 YYEEEE. The CDR3 sequence is 15 residues long. The V end was cut by 2 bases, the J end by 1 base, with 9 bases between. CDR3 region: CASSLNRENTGELFF. DNA of the CDR3: TGTGCCAGCAGCTTAAACAGGGAGAACACCGGGGAGCTGTTTTTT.

This clonotype has at least ten counts. The V call is TRBV20-1, the J call TRBJ2-1, with 10 bases matching TRBD2. Unmatched junction bases numbered 5, after V lost 6 bases and J lost 3 bases. CDR3 length: 14 amino acids. Looked up from germline, CDR1 is DFQATT and CDR2 is SNEGSKA (reference sequence). Here the CDR3 DNA reads TGCAGTGCAAAAGGACTAGCGGACTACAATGAGCAGTTCTTC. It translates to CSAKGLADYNEQFF.